This T cell receptor beta chain was identified during a study of blood T cells in healthy people across ages. Researchers report isolating at least 6.5 million PBMCs per sample. To note about this clonotype: The antigen is unknown.

It was with a sample-barcoded 5' primer and a J-beta primer mix that a second PCR of roughly 6 to 11 cycles was run. TCRdb fed the 5' RACE reads into MiXCR, producing one record per CDR3 protein. The sample has around 1,900,000 distinct CDR3 sequences, 35% to 50% seen once; the top ten hold approximately 22%. Per the germline V gene, CDR1 is SGHVS and CDR2 is FNYEAQ. Losses at the gene ends were 5 bases for V and 6 bases for J; bases not matched to a gene: 6. CDR3 length: 14 amino acids. General study results and limits: Estimates of total diversity, which came from one million sequenced T cells, were considered to be underestimates. Without sorted subsets, naive and antigen-experienced compartments could not be conclusively compared. A greater number of naive CD4+ cells and higher diversity distinguished long-lived donors from aged donors.

The source of this sequence is a human donor in good health. The material sequenced was blood. The chain couples TRBV7-6 to TRBJ2-7, with 11 bases identical to TRBD1. The CDR3: CASSPAGTGGEQYF. The DNA for the CDR3 is TGTGCCAGCAGCCCCGCAGGGACAGGGGGCGAGCAGTACTTC.